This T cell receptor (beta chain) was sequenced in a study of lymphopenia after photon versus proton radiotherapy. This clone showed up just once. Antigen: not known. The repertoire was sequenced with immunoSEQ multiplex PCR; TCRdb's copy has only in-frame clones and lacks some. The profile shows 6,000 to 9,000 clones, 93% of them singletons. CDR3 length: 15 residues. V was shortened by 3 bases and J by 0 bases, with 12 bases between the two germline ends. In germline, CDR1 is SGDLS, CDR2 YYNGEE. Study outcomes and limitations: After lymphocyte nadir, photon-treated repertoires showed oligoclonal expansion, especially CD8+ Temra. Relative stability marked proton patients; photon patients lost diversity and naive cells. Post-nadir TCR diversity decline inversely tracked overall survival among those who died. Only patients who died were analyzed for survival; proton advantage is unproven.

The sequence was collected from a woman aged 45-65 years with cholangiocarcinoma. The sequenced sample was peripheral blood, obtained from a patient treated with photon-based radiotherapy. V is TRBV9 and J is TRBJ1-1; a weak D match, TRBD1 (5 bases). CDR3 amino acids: CASSGATGMNTEAFF. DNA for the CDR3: TGTGCCAGCAGCGGGGCTACAGGTATGAACACTGAAGCTTTCTTT. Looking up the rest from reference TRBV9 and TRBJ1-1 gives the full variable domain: DSGVTQTPKHLITATGQRVTLRCSPRSGDLSVYWYQQSLDQGLQFLIQYYNGEERAKGNILERFSAQQFPDLHSELNLSSLELGDSALYFCASSGATGMNTEAFFGQGTRLTVV.